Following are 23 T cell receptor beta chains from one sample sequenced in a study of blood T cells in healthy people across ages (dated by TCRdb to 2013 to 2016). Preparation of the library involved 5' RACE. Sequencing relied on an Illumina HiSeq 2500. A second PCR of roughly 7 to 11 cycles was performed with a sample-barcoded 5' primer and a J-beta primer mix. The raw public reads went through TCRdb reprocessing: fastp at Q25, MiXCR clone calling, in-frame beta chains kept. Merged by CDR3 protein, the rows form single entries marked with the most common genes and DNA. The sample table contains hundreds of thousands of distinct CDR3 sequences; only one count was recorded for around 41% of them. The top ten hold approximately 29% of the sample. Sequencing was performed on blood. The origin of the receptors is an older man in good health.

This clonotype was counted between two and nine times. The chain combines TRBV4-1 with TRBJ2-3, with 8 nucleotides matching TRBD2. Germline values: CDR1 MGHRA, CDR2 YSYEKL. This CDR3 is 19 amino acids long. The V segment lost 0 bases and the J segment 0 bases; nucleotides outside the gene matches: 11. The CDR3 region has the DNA TGCGCCAGCAGCCAAGAACCCTCGGCGGGGGGACCGAGCACAGATACGCAGTATTTT. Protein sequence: CASSQEPSAGGPSTDTQYF.

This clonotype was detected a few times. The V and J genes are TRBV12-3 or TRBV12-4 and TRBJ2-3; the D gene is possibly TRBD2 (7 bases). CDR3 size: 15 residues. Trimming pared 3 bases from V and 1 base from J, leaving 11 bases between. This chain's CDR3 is CASSFGGHGTDTQYF. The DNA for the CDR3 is TGTGCCAGCAGTTTCGGGGGGCACGGCACAGATACGCAGTATTTT.

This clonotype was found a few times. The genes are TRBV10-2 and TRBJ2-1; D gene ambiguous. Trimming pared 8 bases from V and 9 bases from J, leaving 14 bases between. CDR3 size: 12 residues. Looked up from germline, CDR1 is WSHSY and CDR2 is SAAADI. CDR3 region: CASLGSITEQFF. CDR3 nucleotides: TGCGCCAGCCTGGGATCTATAACTGAGCAGTTCTTC.

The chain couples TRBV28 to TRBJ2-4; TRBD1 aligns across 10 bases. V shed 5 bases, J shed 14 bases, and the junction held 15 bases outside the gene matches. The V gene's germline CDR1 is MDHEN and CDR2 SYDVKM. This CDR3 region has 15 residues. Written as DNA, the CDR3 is TGTGCCAGCAGTACAGCGGGACAGGGGATCCAGGTGAAGTACTTC. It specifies CASSTAGQGIQVKYF.

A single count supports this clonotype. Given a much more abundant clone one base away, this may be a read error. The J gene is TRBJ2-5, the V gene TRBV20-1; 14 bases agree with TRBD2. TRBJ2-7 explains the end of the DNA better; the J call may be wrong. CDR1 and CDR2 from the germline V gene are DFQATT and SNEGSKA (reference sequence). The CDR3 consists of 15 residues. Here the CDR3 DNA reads TGCAGTGCCATAGTCGGGACTAGCGGGAGTTACGAGCAGTACTTC. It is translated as CSAIVGTSGSYEQYF.

CDR3 nucleotide sequence: TGTGCCAGCAGCAAAGAATTTGAGGGACAGGGGATCGGGTGTTACGGCAATCAGCCCCAGCATTTT. Protein sequence: CASSKEFEGQGIGCYGNQPQHF. The chain joins TRBV21-1 to TRBJ1-5; the listed D gene, TRBD1, was not tested against the DNA. TRBV21-1 represents a pseudogene. This CDR3 is built from 22 residues.

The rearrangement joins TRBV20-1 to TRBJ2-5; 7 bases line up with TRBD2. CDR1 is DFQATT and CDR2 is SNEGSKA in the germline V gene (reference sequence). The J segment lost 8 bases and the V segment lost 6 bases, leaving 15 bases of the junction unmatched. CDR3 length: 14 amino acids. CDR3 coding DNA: TGCAGTGCCAGTGCCCAAGCGGGACGGGGAACCCAGTACTTC. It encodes CSASAQAGRGTQYF.

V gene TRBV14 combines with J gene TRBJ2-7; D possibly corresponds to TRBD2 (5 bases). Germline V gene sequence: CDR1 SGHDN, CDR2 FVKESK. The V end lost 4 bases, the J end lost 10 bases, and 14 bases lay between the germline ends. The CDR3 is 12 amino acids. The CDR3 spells CASSRLALNQYF. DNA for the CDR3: TGTGCCAGCAGCCGGCTAGCTCTCAATCAGTACTTC.

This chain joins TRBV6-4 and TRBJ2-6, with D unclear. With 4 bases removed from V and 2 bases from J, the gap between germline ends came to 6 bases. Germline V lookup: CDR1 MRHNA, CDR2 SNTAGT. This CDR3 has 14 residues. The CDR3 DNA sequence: TGTGCCAGCAGTGCGGTGACTGGGGCCAACGTCCTGACTTTC. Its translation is CASSAVTGANVLTF.

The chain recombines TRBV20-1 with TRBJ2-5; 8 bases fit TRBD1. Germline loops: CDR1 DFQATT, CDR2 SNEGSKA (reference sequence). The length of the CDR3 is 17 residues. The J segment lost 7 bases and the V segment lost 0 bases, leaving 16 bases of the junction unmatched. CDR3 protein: CSARDGGRGQDLGTQYF. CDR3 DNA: TGCAGTGCTAGAGATGGGGGGCGGGGACAGGACTTGGGGACCCAGTACTTC.

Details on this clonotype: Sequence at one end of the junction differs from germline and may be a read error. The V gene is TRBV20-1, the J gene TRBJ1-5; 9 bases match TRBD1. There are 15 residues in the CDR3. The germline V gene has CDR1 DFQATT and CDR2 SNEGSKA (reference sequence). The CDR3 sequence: CSARPTGGLGQPRHF. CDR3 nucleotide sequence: TGCAGTGCTAGGCCGACAGGGGGGCTGGGTCAGCCCCGGCATTTT.

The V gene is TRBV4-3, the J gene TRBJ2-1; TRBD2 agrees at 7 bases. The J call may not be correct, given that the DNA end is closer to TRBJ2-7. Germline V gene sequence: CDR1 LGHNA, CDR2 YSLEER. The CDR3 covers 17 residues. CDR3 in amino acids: CASSQDEGSSGYNEQYF. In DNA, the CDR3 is TGCGCCAGCAGCCAAGATGAAGGGTCTAGCGGCTACAATGAGCAGTACTTC.

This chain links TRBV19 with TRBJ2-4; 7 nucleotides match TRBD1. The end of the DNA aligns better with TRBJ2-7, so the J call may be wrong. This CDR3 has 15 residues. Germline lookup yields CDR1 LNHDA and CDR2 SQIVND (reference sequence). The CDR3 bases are TGTGCCAGTAGTATAGTAGAGGGGGCCTTTTACGAGCAGTACTTC. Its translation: CASSIVEGAFYEQYF.

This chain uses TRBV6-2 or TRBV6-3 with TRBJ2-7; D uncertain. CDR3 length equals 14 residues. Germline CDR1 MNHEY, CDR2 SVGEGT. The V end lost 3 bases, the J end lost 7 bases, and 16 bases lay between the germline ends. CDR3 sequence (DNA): TGTGCCAGCAGTTATCAGAATACCTACAATGAGCAGTACTTC. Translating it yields CASSYQNTYNEQYF.

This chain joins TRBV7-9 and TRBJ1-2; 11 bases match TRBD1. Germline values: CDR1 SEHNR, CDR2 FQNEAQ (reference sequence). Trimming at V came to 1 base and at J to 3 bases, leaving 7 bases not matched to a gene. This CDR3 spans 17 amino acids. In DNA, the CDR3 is TGTGCCAGCAGCTTAGACCTGAGGACAGGGGGCGACTATGGCTACACCTTC. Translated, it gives CASSLDLRTGGDYGYTF.

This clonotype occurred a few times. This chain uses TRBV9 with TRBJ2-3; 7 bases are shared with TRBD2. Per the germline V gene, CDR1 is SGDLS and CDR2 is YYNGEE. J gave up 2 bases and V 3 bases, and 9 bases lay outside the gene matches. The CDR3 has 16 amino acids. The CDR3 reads CASSDTGTTPTDTQYF. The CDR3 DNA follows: TGTGCCAGCAGCGACACCGGGACTACACCCACAGATACGCAGTATTTT.

CDR3 amino acids: CASSPRGGGDEQYF. CDR3 DNA sequence: TGTGCCAGCAGTCCACGGGGAGGGGGGGACGAGCAGTACTTC. The chain is built from TRBV12-3 or TRBV12-4 and TRBJ2-7, with D tentatively TRBD2 (7 bases). The CDR3 runs to 14 residues. Trimming took off 5 bases at V and 5 bases at J, with 16 bases between the two ends.

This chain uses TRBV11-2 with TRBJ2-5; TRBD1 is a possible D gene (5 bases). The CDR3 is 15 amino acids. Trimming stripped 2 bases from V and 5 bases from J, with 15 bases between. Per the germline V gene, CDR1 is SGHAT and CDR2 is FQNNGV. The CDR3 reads CASSLRVGRVETQYF. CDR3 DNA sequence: TGTGCCAGCAGCTTACGGGTGGGGCGTGTGGAGACCCAGTACTTC.

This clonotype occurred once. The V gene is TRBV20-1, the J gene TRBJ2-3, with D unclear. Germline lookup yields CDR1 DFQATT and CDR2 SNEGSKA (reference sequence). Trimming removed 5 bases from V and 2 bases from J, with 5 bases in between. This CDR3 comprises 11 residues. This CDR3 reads CSALYTDTQYF. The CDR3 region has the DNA TGCAGTGCTCTCTACACAGATACGCAGTATTTT.

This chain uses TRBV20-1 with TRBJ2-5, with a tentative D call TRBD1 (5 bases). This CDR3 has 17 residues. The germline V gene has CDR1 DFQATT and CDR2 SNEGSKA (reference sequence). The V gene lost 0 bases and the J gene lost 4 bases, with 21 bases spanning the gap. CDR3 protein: CSARDPSDTRVAETQYF. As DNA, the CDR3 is TGCAGTGCTAGAGATCCTTCGGACACCCGGGTCGCAGAGACCCAGTACTTC.

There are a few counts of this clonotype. CDR3 protein: CSVEDLRVAGNRGTNNEQFF. CDR3 DNA: TGCAGCGTTGAAGATCTTCGGGTAGCGGGGAATCGGGGGACCAACAATGAGCAGTTCTTC. The chain couples TRBV29-1 to TRBJ2-1; 8 nucleotides match TRBD2. V dropped 0 bases and J dropped 5; count of bases not matched to a gene: 21. CDR1 and CDR2 from the germline V gene are SQVTM and ANQGSEA. The CDR3 has 20 amino acids.

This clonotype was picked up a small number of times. The CDR3: CASSQRGGAVDTQYF. The CDR3 DNA is TGCGCCAGCAGCCAGCGGGGGGGCGCGGTAGATACGCAGTATTTT. This rearrangement joins TRBV4-3 to TRBJ2-3, with 9 nucleotides matching TRBD2. Germline CDR1 and CDR2: LGHNA and YSLEER. V was pared by 3 bases and J by 5 bases, with 6 bases of the junction left unmatched. The CDR3 extends over 15 amino acids.

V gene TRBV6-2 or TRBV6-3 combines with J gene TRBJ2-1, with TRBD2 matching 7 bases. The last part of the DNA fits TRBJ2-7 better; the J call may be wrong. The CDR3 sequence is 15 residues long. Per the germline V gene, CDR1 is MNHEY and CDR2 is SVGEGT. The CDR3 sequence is CASSSPSGAHNEQYF. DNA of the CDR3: TGTGCCAGCAGTAGCCCGAGCGGGGCTCACAATGAGCAGTACTTC.